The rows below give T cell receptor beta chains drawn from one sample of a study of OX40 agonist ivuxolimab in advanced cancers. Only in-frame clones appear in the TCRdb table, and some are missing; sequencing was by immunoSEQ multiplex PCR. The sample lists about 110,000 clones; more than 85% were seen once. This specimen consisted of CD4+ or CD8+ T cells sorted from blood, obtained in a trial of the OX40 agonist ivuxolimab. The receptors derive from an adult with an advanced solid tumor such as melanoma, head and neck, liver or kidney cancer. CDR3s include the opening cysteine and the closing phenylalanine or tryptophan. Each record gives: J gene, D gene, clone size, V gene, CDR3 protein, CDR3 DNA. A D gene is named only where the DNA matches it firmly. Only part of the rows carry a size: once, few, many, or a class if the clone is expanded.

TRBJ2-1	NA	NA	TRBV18	CASSPPPGEQFF	TGTGCCAGCTCACCACCCCCGGGTGAGCAGTTCTTC
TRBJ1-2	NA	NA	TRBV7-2	CASSLNTGDYGYTF	TGTGCCAGCAGCTTAAACACGGGGGACTATGGCTACACCTTC
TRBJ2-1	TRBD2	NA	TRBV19	CASSTGTSGINEQFF	TGTGCCAGTAGTACCGGGACTAGCGGGATTAATGAGCAGTTCTTC
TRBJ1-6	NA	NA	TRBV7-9	CASSLETGNSPLHF	TGTGCCAGCAGCTTAGAAACGGGTAATTCACCCCTCCACTTT
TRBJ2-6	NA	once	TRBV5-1	CASSLSSQSGANVLTF	TGCGCCAGCAGCTTGTCATCCCAGTCTGGGGCCAACGTCCTGACTTTC
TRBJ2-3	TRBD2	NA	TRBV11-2	CASSSSPQPAGLTDTQYF	TGTGCCAGCAGCTCCTCTCCCCAGCCAGCGGGGCTCACAGATACGCAGTATTTT
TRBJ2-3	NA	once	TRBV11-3	CASSPYAPPTGSQYF	TGTGCCAGCAGTCCCTATGCGCCACCTACGGGTTCGCAGTATTTT
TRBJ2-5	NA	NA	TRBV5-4	CASSSRQTQETQYF	TGTGCCAGCAGCTCGCGACAGACCCAAGAGACCCAGTACTTC
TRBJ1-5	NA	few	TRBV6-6	CASSPSFNQPQHF	TGTGCCAGCAGTCCCTCCTTCAATCAGCCCCAGCATTTT
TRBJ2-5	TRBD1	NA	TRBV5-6	CASSWGAGTGEETQYF	TGTGCCAGCAGCTGGGGGGCTGGGACAGGGGAAGAGACCCAGTACTTC
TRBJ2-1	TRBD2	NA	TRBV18	CASSPGTSGRDNEQFF	TGTGCCAGCTCACCTGGGACTAGCGGGAGGGACAATGAGCAGTTCTTC
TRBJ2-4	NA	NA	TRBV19	CASSTDLGYIQYF	TGTGCCAGTAGTACGGACTTAGGATACATTCAGTACTTC
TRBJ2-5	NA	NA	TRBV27	CASSLQGFEEETQYF	TGTGCCAGCAGTCTCCAGGGATTTGAGGAAGAGACCCAGTACTTC
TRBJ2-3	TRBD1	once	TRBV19	CASSRGQGTDTQYF	TGTGCCAGTAGTCGTGGACAGGGGACAGATACGCAGTATTTT
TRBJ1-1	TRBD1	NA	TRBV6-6	CASSLRQGETEAFF	TGTGCCAGCAGTCTCCGACAGGGGGAAACTGAAGCTTTCTTT
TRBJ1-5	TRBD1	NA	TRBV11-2	CASSPDRGWNQPQHF	TGTGCCAGCAGCCCGGACAGGGGGTGGAATCAGCCCCAGCATTTT
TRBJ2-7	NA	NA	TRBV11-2	CASSFGGGLNEQYF	TGTGCCAGCAGCTTCGGAGGGGGCCTAAACGAGCAGTACTTC
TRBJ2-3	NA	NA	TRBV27	CASSLQNPGAGSTQYF	TGTGCCAGCAGTTTACAAAACCCAGGGGCCGGGAGTACGCAGTATTTT
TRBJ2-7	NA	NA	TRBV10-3	CAISADRTGDYEQYF	TGTGCCATCAGTGCCGACAGAACCGGGGACTACGAGCAGTACTTC
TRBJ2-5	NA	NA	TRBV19	CASSIRASSLMYQETQYF	TGTGCCAGTAGTATCAGGGCTAGCTCACTTATGTACCAAGAGACCCAGTACTTC
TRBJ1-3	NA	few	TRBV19	CASSRALQGGTIYF	TGTGCCAGTAGTCGCGCCTTACAGGGAGGCACCATATATTTT
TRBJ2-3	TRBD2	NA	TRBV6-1	CASSEGGGASYTQYF	TGTGCCAGCAGTGAAGGCGGGGGGGCCTCGTATACGCAGTATTTT
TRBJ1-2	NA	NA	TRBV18	CASSPTGREGYTF	TGTGCCAGCTCACCAACAGGCCGAGAGGGCTACACCTTC
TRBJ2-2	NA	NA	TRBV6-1	CASSDWTVSNTGELFF	TGTGCCAGCAGTGATTGGACAGTGAGCAACACCGGGGAGCTGTTTTTT
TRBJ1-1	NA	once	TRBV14	CASSVNRVAEAFF	TGTGCCAGCAGCGTCAATCGAGTTGCTGAAGCTTTCTTT
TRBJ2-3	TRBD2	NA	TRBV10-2	CASSAGEGIGTDTQYF	TGCGCCAGCAGTGCCGGGGAGGGCATCGGTACAGATACGCAGTATTTT
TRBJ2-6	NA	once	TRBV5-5	CASSLLVGDSGANVLTF	TGTGCCAGCAGCCTCTTAGTGGGGGACTCTGGGGCCAACGTCCTGACTTTC
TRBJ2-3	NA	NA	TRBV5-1	CASSLGTASDTQYF	TGCGCCAGCAGCTTGGGGACAGCCTCGGATACGCAGTATTTT
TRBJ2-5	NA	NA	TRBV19	CASSMYEGRETQYF	TGTGCCAGTAGTATGTACGAGGGGAGGGAGACCCAGTACTTC
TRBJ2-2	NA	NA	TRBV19	CASSNGGETGELFF	TGTGCCAGTAGTAATGGGGGAGAGACCGGGGAGCTGTTTTTT
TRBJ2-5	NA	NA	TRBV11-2	CASRWGSGTQYF	TGTGCCAGCAGGTGGGGGTCCGGGACCCAGTACTTC
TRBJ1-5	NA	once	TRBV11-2	CASSLVGDQPQHF	TGTGCCAGCAGCTTAGTGGGCGATCAGCCCCAGCATTTT
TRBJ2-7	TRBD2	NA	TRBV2	CASMGLAEYEQYF	TGTGCCAGCATGGGACTAGCGGAATACGAGCAGTACTTC
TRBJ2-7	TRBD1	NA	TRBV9	CASSVEIRGQGSYEQYF	TGTGCCAGCAGCGTAGAGATAAGGGGACAGGGCTCCTACGAGCAGTACTTC
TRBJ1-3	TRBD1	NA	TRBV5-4	CASSRDRVGNTIYF	TGTGCCAGCAGCCGGGACAGGGTGGGAAACACCATATATTTT
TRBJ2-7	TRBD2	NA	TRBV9	CASSPAGTIYEQYF	TGTGCCAGCAGCCCAGCAGGGACTATCTACGAGCAGTACTTC
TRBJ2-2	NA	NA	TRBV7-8	CASRRTGGGNTGELFF	TGTGCCAGCAGGCGGACAGGAGGGGGGAACACCGGGGAGCTGTTTTTT
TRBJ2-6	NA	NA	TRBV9	CASSDPLPGAGANVLTF	TGTGCCAGCAGCGACCCTCTTCCAGGGGCTGGGGCCAACGTCCTGACTTTC
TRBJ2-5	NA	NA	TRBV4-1	CASSLDETSIETQYF	TGCGCCAGCAGCCTCGACGAAACTAGTATAGAGACCCAGTACTTC
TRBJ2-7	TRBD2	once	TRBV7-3	CASSPRPAGGPGEQYF	TGTGCCAGCAGCCCCCGCCCAGCGGGAGGGCCGGGCGAGCAGTACTTC
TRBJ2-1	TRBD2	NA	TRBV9	CASSPGGLAGANEQFF	TGTGCCAGCAGCCCCGGGGGGCTAGCGGGAGCTAATGAGCAGTTCTTC
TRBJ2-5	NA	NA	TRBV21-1	CASSPGRETQYF	TGTGCCAGCAGCCCGGGCCGGGAGACCCAGTACTTC
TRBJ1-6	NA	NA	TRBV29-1	CSVDEWPQSSYNSPLHF	TGCAGCGTTGATGAATGGCCCCAAAGCTCCTATAATTCACCCCTCCACTTT
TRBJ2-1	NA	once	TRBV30	CAWSKVPKTYNEQFF	TGTGCCTGGAGTAAAGTTCCGAAAACCTACAATGAGCAGTTCTTC
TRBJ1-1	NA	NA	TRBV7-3	CASSLSGVGNTEAFF	TGTGCCAGCAGCTTGTCAGGGGTTGGGAACACTGAAGCTTTCTTT
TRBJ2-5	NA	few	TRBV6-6	CASTAIQETQYF	TGTGCCTCGACCGCTATTCAAGAGACCCAGTACTTC
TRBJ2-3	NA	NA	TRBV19	CASSIGGGAIVADTQYF	TGTGCCAGTAGTATAGGTGGCGGAGCCATTGTGGCAGATACGCAGTATTTT